This T cell receptor (beta chain) was documented in a study of T cells in Graves' hyperthyroidism and ophthalmopathy. Study-wide points: Ophthalmopathy stood apart from stable hyperthyroidism in a 13 V-J model.

This clonotype was seen a handful of times. Antigen specificity is unknown. TCR beta CDR3 sequences were amplified from RNA transcripts. HTBI primers were the set used in a first-round RT-PCR of the TCR CDR3. TCRdb reanalysed the multiplex PCR reads using MiXCR and keeps one entry per CDR3 protein. The table includes roughly 500,000 distinct CDR3 sequences, over 45% detected once. CDR3 length equals 12 residues. Germline V CDR1 and CDR2: DFQATT, SNEGSKA (reference sequence). Trimming left V 6 bases short and J 5 bases short, with 13 bases between. The origin of this receptor is an adult woman with Graves' disease, either hyperthyroidism or ophthalmopathy (not recorded which). The sample consisted of peripheral blood or thyroid tissue (not recorded which). V gene TRBV20-1 combines with J gene TRBJ2-5; D unresolved. The CDR3, as DNA: TGCAGTGCCCCTCGGGTGGGGGAGACCCAGTACTTC. This translates into CSAPRVGETQYF.